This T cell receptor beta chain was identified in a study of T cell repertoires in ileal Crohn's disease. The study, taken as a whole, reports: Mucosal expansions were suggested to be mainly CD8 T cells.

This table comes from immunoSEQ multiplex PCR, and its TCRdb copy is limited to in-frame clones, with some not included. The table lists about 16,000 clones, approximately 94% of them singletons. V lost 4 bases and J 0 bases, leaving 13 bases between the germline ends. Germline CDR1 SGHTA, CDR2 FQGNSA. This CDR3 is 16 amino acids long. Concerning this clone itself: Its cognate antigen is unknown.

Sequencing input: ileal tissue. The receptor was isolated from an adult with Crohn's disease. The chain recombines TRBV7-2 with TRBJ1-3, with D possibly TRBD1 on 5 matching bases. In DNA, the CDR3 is TGTGCCAGCAGCTCCCGGGACTACGGCTCTGGAAACACCATATATTTT. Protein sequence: CASSSRDYGSGNTIYF.